This T cell receptor beta chain was obtained from a study of T cells in women clearing cervical HPV infection. Study context: For cases, blood was sampled a median approximately 150 days after lesion detection, interquartile range roughly 80 to 200 days.

Germline CDR1 DFQATT, CDR2 SNEGSKA (reference sequence). The CDR3 is 14 residues long. Study-wide results and caveats: Repertoire richness, not evenness, was significantly elevated in CIN3+ cases versus controls.

To note about this clone: Its antigen is not known. The read terminates 3 residues before the CDR3 end, so the remaining end is supplied by the germline J gene.

Profiled with immunoSEQ multiplex PCR; TCRdb holds only in-frame clones, not every one. This table holds tens of thousands of clones. The sequence derives from a woman between 18 and 75 years old with a cervical HPV16 infection that either progressed to CIN3+ or cleared (not recorded which). This rearrangement joins TRBV20-1 to TRBJ1-5; 10 bases are a match to TRBD1. The sample taken for sequencing was blood buffy coat. Here the CDR3 reads CSARLQTGGDPQHF. The CDR3 DNA, read in part, is TGCAGTGCTAGGCTGCAGACAGGGGGCGATCCC.